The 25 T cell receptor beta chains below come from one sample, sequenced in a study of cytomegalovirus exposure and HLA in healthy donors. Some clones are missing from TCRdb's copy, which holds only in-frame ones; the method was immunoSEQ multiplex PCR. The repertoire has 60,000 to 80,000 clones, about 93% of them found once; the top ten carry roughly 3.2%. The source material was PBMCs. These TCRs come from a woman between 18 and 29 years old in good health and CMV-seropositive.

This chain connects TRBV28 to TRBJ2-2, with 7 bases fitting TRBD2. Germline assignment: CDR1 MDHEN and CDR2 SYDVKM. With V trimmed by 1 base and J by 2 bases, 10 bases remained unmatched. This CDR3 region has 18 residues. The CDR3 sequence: CASSLSSAAGLNTGELFF. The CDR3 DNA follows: TGTGCCAGCAGTTTATCTTCAGCAGCGGGGCTAAACACCGGGGAGCTGTTTTTT.

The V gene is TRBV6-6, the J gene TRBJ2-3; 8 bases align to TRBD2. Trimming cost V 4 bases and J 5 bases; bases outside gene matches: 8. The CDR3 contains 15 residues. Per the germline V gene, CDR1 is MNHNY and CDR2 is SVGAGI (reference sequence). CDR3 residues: CASSFGGGREDTQYF. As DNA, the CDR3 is TGTGCCAGCAGTTTCGGCGGGGGGAGGGAAGATACGCAGTATTTT.

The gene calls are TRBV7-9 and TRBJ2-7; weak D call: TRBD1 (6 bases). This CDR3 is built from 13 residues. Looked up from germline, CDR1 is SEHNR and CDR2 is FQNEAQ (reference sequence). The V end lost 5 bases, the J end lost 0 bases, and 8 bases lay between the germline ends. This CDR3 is CASSMDSSYEQYF. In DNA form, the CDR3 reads TGTGCCAGCAGCATGGACAGCTCCTACGAGCAGTACTTC.

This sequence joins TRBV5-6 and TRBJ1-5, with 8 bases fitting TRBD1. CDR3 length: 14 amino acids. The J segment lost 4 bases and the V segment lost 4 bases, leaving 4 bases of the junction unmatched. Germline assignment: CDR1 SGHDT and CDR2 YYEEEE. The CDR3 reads CASSTGTGNQPQHF. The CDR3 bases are TGTGCCAGCAGCACTGGGACAGGTAATCAGCCCCAGCATTTT. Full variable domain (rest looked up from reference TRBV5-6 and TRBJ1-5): DAGVTQSPTHLIKTRGQQVTLRCSPKSGHDTVSWYQQALGQGPQFIFQYYEEEERQRGNFPDRFSGHQFPNYSSELNVNALLLGDSALYLCASSTGTGNQPQHFGDGTRLSIL.

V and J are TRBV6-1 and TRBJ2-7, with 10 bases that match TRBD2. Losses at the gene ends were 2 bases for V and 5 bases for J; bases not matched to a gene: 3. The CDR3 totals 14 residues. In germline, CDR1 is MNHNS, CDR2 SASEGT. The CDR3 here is CASSELAGVDEQYF. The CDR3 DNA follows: TGTGCCAGCAGTGAACTAGCGGGAGTGGACGAGCAGTACTTC.

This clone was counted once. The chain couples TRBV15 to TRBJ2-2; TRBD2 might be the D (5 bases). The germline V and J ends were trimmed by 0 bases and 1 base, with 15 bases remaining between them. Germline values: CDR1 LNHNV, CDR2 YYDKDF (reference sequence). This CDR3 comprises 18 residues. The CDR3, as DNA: TGTGCCACCAGCAGAGACCCTCGGGATGGCTTGAACACCGGGGAGCTGTTTTTT. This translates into CATSRDPRDGLNTGELFF.

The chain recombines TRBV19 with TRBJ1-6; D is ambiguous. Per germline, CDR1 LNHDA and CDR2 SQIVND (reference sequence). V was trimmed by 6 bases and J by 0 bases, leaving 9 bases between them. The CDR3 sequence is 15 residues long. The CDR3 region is CASSSGGSYNSPLHF. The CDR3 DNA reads TGTGCCAGTAGCTCCGGAGGCTCCTATAATTCACCCCTCCACTTT.

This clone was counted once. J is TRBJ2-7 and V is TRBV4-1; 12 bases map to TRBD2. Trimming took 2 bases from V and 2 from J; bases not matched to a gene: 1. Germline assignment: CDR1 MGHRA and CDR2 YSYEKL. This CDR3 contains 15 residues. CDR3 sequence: CASSQLAGGPYEQYF. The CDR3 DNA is TGCGCCAGCAGCCAACTAGCGGGGGGGCCCTACGAGCAGTACTTC.

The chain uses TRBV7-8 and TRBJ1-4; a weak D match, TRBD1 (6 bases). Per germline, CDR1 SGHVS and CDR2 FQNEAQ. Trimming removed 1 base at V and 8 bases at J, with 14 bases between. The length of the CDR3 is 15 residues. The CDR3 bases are TGTGCCAGCAGCTTAGACAGGGCCAGAAACGAAAAACTGTTTTTT. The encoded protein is CASSLDRARNEKLFF.

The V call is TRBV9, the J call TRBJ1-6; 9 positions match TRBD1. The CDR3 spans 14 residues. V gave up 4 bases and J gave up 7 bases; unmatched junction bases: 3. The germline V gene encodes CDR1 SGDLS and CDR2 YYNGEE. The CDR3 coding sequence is TGTGCCAGCAGCCCCGGGACAGGGAATTCACCCCTCCACTTT. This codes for CASSPGTGNSPLHF.

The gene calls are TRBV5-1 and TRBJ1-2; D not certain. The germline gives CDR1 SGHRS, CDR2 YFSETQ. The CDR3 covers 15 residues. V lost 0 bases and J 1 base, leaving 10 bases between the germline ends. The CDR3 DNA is TGCGCCAGCAGCTTGGATGCAGGACTTAACTATGGCTACACCTTC. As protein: CASSLDAGLNYGYTF.

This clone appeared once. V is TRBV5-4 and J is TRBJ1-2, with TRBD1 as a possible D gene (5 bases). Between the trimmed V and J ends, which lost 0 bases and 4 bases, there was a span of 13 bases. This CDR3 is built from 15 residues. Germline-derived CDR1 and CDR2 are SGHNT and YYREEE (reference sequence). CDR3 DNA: TGTGCCAGCAGCTTGGAGGGGAAATTAATCTATGGCTACACCTTC. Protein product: CASSLEGKLIYGYTF.

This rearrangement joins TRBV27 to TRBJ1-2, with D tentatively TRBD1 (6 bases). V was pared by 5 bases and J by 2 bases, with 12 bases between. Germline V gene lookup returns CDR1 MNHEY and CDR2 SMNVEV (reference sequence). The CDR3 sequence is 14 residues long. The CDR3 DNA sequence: TGTGCCAGCAGTACCCGGGACACCAACTATGGCTACACCTTC. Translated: CASSTRDTNYGYTF.

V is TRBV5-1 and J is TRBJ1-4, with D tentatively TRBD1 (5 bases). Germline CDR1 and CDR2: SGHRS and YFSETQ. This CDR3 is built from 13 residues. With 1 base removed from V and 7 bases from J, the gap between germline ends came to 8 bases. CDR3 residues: CASSLRDSEKLFF. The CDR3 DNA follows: TGCGCCAGCAGCTTGCGAGACAGTGAAAAACTGTTTTTT.

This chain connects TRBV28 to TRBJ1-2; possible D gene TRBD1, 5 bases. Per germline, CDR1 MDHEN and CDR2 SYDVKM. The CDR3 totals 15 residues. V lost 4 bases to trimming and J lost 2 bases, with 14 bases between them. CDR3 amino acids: CASSSFRDWNYGYTF. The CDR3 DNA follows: TGTGCCAGCAGTTCCTTTCGGGACTGGAACTATGGCTACACCTTC.

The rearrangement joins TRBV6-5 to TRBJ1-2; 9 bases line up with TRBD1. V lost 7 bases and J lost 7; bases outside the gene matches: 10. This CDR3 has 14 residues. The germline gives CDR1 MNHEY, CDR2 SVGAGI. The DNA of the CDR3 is TGTGCCAGCAAGCCCTCGGGACAGGGAGGTGGCTACACCTTC. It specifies CASKPSGQGGGYTF.

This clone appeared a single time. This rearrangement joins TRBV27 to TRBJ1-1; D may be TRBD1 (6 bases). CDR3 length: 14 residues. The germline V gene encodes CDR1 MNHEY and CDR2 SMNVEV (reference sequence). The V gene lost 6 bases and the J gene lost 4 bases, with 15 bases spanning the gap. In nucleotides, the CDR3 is TGTGCCAGCAGGGCGACAGGTTCACTCACTGAAGCTTTCTTT. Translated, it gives CASRATGSLTEAFF.

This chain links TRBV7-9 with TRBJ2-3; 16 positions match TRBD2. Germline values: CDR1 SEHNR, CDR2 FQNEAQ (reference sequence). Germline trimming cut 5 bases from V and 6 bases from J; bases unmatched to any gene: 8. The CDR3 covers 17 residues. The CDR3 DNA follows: TGTGCCAGCAGCGGGGGGACTAGCGGGAGGGCCTCGGATACGCAGTATTTT. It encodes CASSGGTSGRASDTQYF. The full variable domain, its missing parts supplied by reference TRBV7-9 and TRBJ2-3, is DTGVSQNPRHKITKRGQNVTFRCDPISEHNRLYWYRQTLGQGPEFLTYFQNEAQLEKSRLLSDRFSAERPKGSFSTLEIQRTEQGDSAMYLCASSGGTSGRASDTQYFGPGTRLTVL.

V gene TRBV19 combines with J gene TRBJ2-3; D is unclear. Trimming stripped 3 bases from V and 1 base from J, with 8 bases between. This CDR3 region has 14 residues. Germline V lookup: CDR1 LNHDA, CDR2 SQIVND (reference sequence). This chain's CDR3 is CASSIYQGTDTQYF. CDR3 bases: TGTGCCAGTAGTATCTATCAGGGCACAGATACGCAGTATTTT.

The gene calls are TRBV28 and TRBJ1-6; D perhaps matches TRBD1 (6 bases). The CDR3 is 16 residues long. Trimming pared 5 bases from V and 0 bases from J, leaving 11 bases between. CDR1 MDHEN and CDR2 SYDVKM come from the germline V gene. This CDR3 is CASSPTGSSYNSPLHF. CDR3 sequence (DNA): TGTGCCAGCAGTCCCACAGGGAGCTCCTATAATTCACCCCTCCACTTT.

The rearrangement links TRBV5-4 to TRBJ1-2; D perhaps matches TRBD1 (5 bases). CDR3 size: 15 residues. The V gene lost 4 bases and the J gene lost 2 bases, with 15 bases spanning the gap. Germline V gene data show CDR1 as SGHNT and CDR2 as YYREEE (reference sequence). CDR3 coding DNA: TGTGCCAGCAGCCAGGGAGGGGCGGGAAACTATGGCTACACCTTC. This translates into CASSQGGAGNYGYTF.

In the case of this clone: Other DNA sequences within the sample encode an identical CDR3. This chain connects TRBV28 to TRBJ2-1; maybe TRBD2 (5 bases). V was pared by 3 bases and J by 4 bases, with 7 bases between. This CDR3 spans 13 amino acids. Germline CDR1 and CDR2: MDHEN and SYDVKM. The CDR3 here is CASSFRGYNEQFF. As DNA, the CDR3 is TGTGCCAGCAGTTTCAGAGGGTACAATGAGCAGTTCTTC. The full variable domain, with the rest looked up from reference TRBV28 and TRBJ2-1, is DVKVTQSSRYLVKRTGEKVFLECVQDMDHENMFWYRQDPGLGLRLIYFSYDVKMKEKGDIPEGYSVSREKKERFSLILESASTNQTSMYLCASSFRGYNEQFFGPGTRLTVL.

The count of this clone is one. The CDR3, as DNA: TGTGCCAGTAGTCTGGCTAGCGGCACAGATACGCAGTATTTT. Protein product: CASSLASGTDTQYF. The chain links TRBV19 to TRBJ2-3; maybe TRBD2 (6 bases). The V gene's germline CDR1 is LNHDA and CDR2 SQIVND (reference sequence). This CDR3 is 14 amino acids long. Trimming pared 5 bases from V and 1 base from J, leaving 10 bases between. The variable domain in full, with the rest retrieved from reference TRBV19 and TRBJ2-3, is DGGITQSPKYLFRKEGQNVTLSCEQNLNHDAMYWYRQDPGQGLRLIYYSQIVNDFQKGDIAEGYSVSREKKESFPLTVTSAQKNPTAFYLCASSLASGTDTQYFGPGTRLTVL.

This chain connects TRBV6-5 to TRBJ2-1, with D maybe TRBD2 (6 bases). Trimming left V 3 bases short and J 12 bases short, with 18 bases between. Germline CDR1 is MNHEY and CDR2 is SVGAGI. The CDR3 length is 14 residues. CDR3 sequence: CASSYYAGRGLQFF. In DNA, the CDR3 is TGTGCCAGCAGTTATTATGCGGGACGAGGGTTGCAGTTCTTC.

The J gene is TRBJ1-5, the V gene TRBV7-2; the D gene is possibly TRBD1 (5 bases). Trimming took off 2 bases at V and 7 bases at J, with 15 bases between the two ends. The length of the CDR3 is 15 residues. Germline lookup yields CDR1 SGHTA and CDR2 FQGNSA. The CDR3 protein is CASSLWQGVEQPQHF. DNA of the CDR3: TGTGCCAGCAGCTTATGGCAAGGGGTAGAGCAGCCCCAGCATTTT.